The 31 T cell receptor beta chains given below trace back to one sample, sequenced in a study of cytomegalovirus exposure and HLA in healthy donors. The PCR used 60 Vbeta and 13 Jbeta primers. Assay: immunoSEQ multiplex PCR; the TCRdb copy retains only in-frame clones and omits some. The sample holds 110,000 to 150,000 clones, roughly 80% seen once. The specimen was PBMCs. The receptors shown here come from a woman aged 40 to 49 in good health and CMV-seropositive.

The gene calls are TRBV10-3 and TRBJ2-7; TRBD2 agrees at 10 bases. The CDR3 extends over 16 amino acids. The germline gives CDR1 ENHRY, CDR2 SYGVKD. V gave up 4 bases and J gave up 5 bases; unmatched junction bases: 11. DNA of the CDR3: TGTGCCATCAGTGTTAGGCTAGCGGGAGCCGTGGACGAGCAGTACTTC. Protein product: CAISVRLAGAVDEQYF.

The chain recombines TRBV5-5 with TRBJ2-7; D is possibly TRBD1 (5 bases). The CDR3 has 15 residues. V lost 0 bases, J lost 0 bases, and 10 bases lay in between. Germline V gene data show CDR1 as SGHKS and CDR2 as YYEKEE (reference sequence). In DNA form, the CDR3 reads TGTGCCAGCAGCTTGGAGGACACCGGCTCCTACGAGCAGTACTTC. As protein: CASSLEDTGSYEQYF. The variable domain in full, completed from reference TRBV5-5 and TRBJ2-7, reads DAGVTQSPTHLIKTRGQQVTLRCSPISGHKSVSWYQQVLGQGPQFIFQYYEKEERGRGNFPDRFSARQFPNYSSELNVNALLLGDSALYLCASSLEDTGSYEQYFGPGTRLTVT.

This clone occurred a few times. CDR3 residues: CASSEDTGGRQPQHF. CDR3 DNA sequence: TGTGCCAGCAGTGAGGATACAGGGGGTCGGCAGCCCCAGCATTTT. The chain combines TRBV2 with TRBJ1-5, with TRBD1 identical over 8 bases. Germline-derived CDR1 and CDR2 are SNHLY and FYNNEI. J gave up 7 bases and V 3 bases, and 8 bases lay outside the gene matches. The CDR3 is made up of 15 amino acids.

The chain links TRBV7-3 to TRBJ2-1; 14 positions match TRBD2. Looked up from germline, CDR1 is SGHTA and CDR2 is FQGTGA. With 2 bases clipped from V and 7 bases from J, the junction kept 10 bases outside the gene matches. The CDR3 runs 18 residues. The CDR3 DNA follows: TGTGCCAGCAGCTTACAGGCCGCGGGACTAGCGGGAGTAAATGAGCAGTTCTTC. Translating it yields CASSLQAAGLAGVNEQFF.

The CDR3 protein is CASSLNGGEGDTQYF. Here the CDR3 DNA reads TGTGCCAGCAGCTTAAACGGAGGGGAGGGGGATACGCAGTATTTT. V and J are TRBV7-3 and TRBJ2-3; 7 bases fit TRBD2. The CDR3 is 15 residues long. Germline trimming cut 1 base from V and 6 bases from J; bases unmatched to any gene: 7. Germline values: CDR1 SGHTA, CDR2 FQGTGA.

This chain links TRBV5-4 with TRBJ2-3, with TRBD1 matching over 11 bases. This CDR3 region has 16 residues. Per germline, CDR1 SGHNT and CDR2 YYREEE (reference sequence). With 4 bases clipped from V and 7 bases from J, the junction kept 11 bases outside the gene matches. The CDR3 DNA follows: TGTGCCAGCAGCCCCGAAGGGACAGGGGGTTTCTATACGCAGTATTTT. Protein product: CASSPEGTGGFYTQYF.

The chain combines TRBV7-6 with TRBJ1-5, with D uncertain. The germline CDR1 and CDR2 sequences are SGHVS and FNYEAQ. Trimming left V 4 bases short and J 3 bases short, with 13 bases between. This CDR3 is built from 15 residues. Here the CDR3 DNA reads TGTGCCAGCAGCTCCCGGGAGGGCTTCAATCAGCCCCAGCATTTT. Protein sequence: CASSSREGFNQPQHF.

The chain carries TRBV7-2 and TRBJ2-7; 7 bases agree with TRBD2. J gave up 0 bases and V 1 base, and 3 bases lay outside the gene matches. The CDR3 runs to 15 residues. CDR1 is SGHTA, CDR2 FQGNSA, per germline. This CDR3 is CASSLVGGSSYEQYF. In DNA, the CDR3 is TGTGCCAGCAGCTTAGTGGGCGGGAGCTCCTACGAGCAGTACTTC.

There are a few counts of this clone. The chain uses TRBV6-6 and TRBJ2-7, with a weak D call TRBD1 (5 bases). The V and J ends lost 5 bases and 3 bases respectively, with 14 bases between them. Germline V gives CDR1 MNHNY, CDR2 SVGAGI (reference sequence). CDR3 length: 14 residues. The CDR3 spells CASSIRQYDYEQYF. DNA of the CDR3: TGTGCCAGCAGTATCCGACAGTATGACTACGAGCAGTACTTC.

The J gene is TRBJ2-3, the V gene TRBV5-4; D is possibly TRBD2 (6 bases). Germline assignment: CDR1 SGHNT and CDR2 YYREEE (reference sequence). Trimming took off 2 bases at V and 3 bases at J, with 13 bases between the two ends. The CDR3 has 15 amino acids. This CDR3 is CASSFRREVTDTQYF. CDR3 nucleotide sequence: TGTGCCAGCAGCTTCAGGAGGGAGGTTACAGATACGCAGTATTTT.

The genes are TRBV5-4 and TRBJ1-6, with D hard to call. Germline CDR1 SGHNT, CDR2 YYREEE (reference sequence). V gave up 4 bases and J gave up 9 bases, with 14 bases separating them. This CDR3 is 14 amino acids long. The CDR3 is CASSAQVPGSPLHF. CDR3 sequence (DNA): TGTGCCAGCAGCGCTCAGGTCCCAGGTTCACCCCTCCACTTT.

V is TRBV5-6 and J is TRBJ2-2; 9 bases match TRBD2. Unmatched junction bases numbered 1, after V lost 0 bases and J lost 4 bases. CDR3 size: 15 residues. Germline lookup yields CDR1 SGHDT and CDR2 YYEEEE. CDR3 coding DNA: TGTGCCAGCAGCTTGGATAGCGGGGGCACCGGGGAGCTGTTTTTT. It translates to CASSLDSGGTGELFF.

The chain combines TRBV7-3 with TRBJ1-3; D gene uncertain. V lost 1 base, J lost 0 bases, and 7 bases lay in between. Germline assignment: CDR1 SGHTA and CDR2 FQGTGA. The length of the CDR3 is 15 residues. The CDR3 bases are TGTGCCAGCAGCTTAATGGGGAGCTCTGGAAACACCATATATTTT. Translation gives CASSLMGSSGNTIYF. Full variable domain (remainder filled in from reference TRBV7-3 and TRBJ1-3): GAGVSQTPSNKVTEKGKYVELRCDPISGHTALYWYRQSLGQGPEFLIYFQGTGAADDSGLPNDRFFAVRPEGSVSTLKIQRTERGDSAVYLCASSLMGSSGNTIYFGEGSWLTVV.

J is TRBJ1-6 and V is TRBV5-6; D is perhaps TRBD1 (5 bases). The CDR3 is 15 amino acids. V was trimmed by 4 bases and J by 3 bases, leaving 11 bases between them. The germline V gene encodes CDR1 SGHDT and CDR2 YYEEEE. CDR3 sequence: CASSLAQGYNSPLHF. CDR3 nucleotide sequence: TGTGCCAGCAGCCTCGCGCAGGGCTATAATTCACCCCTCCACTTT.

CDR3: CASSGQGREKLFF. Here the CDR3 DNA reads TGTGCCAGCAGCGGACAGGGGAGGGAAAAACTGTTTTTT. The chain employs TRBV11-3 and TRBJ1-4; the match to TRBD1 covers 9 bases. From germline, CDR1 is SGHNT and CDR2 YENEEA. The CDR3 is 13 residues long. With 5 bases clipped from V and 8 bases from J, the junction kept 3 bases outside the gene matches.

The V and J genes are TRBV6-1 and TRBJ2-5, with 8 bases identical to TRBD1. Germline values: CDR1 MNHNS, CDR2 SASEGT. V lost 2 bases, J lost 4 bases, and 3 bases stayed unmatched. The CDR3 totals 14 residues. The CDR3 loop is CASSETQGGETQYF. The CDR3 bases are TGTGCCAGCAGTGAAACACAGGGGGGAGAGACCCAGTACTTC.

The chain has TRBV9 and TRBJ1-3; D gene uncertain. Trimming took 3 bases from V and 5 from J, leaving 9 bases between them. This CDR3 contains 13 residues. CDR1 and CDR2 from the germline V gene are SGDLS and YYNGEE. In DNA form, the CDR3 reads TGTGCCAGCAGCGCGGGTCTGAGAAACACCATATATTTT. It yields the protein CASSAGLRNTIYF.

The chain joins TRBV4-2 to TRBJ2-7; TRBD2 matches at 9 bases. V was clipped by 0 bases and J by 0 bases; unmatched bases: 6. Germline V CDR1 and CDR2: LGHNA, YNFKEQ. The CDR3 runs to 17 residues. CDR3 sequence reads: CASSQDRRGGLSYEQYF. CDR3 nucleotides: TGTGCCAGCAGCCAAGATCGGCGGGGGGGGCTCTCCTACGAGCAGTACTTC.

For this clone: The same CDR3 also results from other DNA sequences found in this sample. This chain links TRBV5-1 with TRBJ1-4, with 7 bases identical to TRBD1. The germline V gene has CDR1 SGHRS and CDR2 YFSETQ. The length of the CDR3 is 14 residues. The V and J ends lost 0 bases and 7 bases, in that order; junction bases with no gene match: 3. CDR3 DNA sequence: TGCGCCAGCAGCTTGGGACAGGGAGGTGAAAAACTGTTTTTT. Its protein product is CASSLGQGGEKLFF.

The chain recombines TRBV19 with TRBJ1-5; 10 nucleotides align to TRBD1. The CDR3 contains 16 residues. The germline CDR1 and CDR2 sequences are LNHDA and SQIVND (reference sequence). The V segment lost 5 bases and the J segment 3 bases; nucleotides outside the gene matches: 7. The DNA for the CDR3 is TGTGCCAGTAGTGGACGGGACAGGGGCTTCAATCAGCCCCAGCATTTT. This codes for CASSGRDRGFNQPQHF.

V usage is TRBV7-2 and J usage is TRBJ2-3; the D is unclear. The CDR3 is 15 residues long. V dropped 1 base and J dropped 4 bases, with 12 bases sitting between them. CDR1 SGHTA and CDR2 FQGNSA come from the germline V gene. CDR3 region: CASSLGGPSSDTQYF. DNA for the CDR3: TGTGCCAGCAGCTTAGGAGGCCCCAGTTCAGATACGCAGTATTTT.

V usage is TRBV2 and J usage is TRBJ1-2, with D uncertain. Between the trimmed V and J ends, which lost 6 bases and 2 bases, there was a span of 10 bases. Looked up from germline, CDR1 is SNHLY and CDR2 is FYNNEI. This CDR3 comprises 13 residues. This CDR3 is CASSQSGNYGYTF. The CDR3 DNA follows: TGTGCCAGCAGCCAGTCGGGGAACTATGGCTACACCTTC. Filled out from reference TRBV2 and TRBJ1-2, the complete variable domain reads EPEVTQTPSHQVTQMGQEVILRCVPISNHLYFYWYRQILGQKVEFLVSFYNNEISEKSEIFDDQFSVERPDGSNFTLKIRSTKLEDSAMYFCASSQSGNYGYTFGSGTRLTVV.

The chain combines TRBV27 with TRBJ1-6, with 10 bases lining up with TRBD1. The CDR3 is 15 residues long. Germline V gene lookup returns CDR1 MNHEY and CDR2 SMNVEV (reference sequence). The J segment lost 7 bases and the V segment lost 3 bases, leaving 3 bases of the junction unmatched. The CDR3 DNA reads TGTGCCAGCAGTTTGGGACAGGGGTACAATTCACCCCTCCACTTT. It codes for CASSLGQGYNSPLHF.

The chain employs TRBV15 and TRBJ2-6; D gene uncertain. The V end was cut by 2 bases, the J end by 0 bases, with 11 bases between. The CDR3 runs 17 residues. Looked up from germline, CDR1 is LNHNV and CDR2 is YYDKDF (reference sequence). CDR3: CATSRSGMASGANVLTF. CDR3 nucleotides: TGTGCCACCAGCAGATCAGGAATGGCCTCTGGGGCCAACGTCCTGACTTTC.

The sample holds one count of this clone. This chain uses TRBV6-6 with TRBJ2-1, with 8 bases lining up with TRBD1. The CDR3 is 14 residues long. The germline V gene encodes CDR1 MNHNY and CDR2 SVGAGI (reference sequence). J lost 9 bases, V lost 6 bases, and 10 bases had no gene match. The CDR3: CASRAGGALGEQFF. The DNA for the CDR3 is TGTGCCAGCAGAGCAGGGGGCGCGTTGGGTGAGCAGTTCTTC.

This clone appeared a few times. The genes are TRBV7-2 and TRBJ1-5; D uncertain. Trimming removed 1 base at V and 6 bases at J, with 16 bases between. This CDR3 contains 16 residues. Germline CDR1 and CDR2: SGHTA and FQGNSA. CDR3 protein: CASSLGPPAHSQPQHF. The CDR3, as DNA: TGTGCCAGCAGCTTAGGCCCCCCAGCCCACAGTCAGCCCCAGCATTTT.

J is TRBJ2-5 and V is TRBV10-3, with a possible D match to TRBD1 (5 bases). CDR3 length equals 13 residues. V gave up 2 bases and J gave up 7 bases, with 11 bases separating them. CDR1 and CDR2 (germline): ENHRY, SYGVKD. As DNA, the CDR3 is TGTGCCATCAGTGAGGCAGGGAAGGGGACCCAGTACTTC. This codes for CAISEAGKGTQYF.

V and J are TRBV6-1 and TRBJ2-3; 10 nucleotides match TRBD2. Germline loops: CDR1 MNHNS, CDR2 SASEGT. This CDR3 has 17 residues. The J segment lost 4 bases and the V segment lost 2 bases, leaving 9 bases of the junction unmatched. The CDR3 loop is CASSEIPASGSADTQYF. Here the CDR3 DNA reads TGTGCCAGCAGTGAAATTCCGGCTAGCGGGAGCGCAGATACGCAGTATTTT.

CDR3 loop: CASSPSYEQYF. The CDR3 DNA follows: TGCGCCAGCAGCCCTAGCTACGAGCAGTACTTC. The J gene is TRBJ2-5, the V gene TRBV5-1; no definite D call. TRBJ2-7 matches the DNA end more closely, so the J call is doubtful. CDR1 SGHRS and CDR2 YFSETQ come from the germline V gene. The CDR3 covers 11 residues.

The CDR3 coding sequence is TGTGCCAGCAGTTTATGGGGCGGGGGTAGCACAGATACGCAGTATTTT. This translates into CASSLWGGGSTDTQYF. This chain connects TRBV27 to TRBJ2-3; 7 nucleotides match TRBD2. The CDR3 contains 16 residues. V dropped 1 base and J dropped 0; count of bases not matched to a gene: 4. CDR1 and CDR2 from the germline V gene are MNHEY and SMNVEV (reference sequence).

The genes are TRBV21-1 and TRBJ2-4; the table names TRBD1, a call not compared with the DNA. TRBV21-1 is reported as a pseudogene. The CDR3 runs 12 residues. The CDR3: CASSKVGYRQYF. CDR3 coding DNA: TGTGCCAGCAGCAAAGTGGGGTACAGGCAGTACTTC.